This entry lists 10 T cell receptor beta chains sequenced from one sample in a study of tumor T cells in aggressive B-cell lymphoma (dated by TCRdb to 2017 to 2019). Library method: the immunoSEQ multiplex PCR assay. TCRdb limited this immuneACCESS table to in-frame rearrangements with V and J called. A share of clones is missing; checked studies link under half to unresolved V genes, and the rest is unexplained. The sample table holds about a hundred clones. The sample was tumor tissue. These receptors were taken from an adult with diffuse large B cell lymphoma.

This chain connects TRBV5-5 to TRBJ2-5; TRBD2 aligns across 9 bases. The germline CDR1 and CDR2 sequences are SGHKS and YYEKEE (reference sequence). There are 15 residues in the CDR3. After removal of 4 bases from V and 4 bases from J, the junction contained 8 bases not matched to a gene. In DNA, the CDR3 is TGTGCCAGCAGCGGCTGGCGGGAGGGCATAGAGACCCAGTACTTC. Translating it yields CASSGWREGIETQYF.

The gene calls are TRBV21-1 and TRBJ1-5. TRBV21-1 is recorded as a pseudogene. The length of the CDR3 is 17 residues. CDR3 coding DNA: TGTGCCAGCAGCGGTCTTCTAGCTACTTGGCATCATCAGCCCCAGCATTTT. Its protein product is CASSGLLATWHHQPQHF.

This clone is a singleton in its sample. Compared with germline, one end of the junction differs, possibly owing to a read error. The same CDR3 can be traced to other DNA sequences in this sample. The chain uses TRBV18 and TRBJ2-3; perhaps TRBD1 as D (5 bases). This CDR3 contains 16 residues. The germline V gene encodes CDR1 KGHSH and CDR2 LQKENI. CDR3 in amino acids: CASSPQTATSTDTQYF. The CDR3 DNA reads as TGTGCCAGCTCGCCACAGACAGCTACTAGCACAGATACGCAGTATTTT.

This chain connects TRBV28 to TRBJ1-2; 7 bases map to TRBD1. J lost 4 bases, V lost 3 bases, and 11 bases had no gene match. The CDR3 loop spans 16 amino acids. Looked up from germline, CDR1 is MDHEN and CDR2 is SYDVKM. CDR3 bases: TGTGCCAGCAGTTTCGGAAGGGGACAGCCCTTCTATGGCTACACCTTC. It translates to CASSFGRGQPFYGYTF.

The chain links TRBV27 to TRBJ2-3; TRBD2 might be the D (5 bases). The germline CDR1 and CDR2 sequences are MNHEY and SMNVEV (reference sequence). V was shortened by 5 bases and J by 2 bases, with 5 bases between the two germline ends. CDR3 size: 12 residues. CDR3 coding DNA: TGTGCCAGCAGTCGGGACACAGATACGCAGTATTTT. This sequence encodes CASSRDTDTQYF.

This clone occurred once. The chain couples TRBV5-1 to TRBJ2-3; 11 positions agree with TRBD2. Losses at the gene ends were 0 bases for V and 2 bases for J; bases not matched to a gene: 2. The CDR3 runs 16 residues. Looked up from germline, CDR1 is SGHRS and CDR2 is YFSETQ. The CDR3 loop reads CASSLGLAGFTDTQYF. CDR3 in DNA: TGCGCCAGCAGCTTGGGACTAGCGGGGTTCACAGATACGCAGTATTTT.

V is TRBV5-6 and J is TRBJ2-3, with 8 bases matching TRBD2. CDR3 length: 16 residues. The J segment lost 0 bases and the V segment lost 1 base, leaving 4 bases of the junction unmatched. Per germline, CDR1 SGHDT and CDR2 YYEEEE. The CDR3 DNA reads as TGTGCCAGCAGCTTGTGGGTAGCGGGAAGCACAGATACGCAGTATTTT. It yields the protein CASSLWVAGSTDTQYF.

The chain couples TRBV25-1 to TRBJ1-1; D ambiguous. Germline assignment: CDR1 MGHDK and CDR2 SYGVNS. V shed 1 base and J shed 5 bases, with 8 bases lying between them. The CDR3 has 13 residues. In nucleotides, the CDR3 is TGTGCCAGCAGTGAATTACTTGAGACTGAAGCTTTCTTT. It yields the protein CASSELLETEAFF.

The chain has TRBV7-2 and TRBJ2-5, with a weak D call TRBD2 (7 bases). V lost 1 base and J lost 5, with 11 bases in between. This CDR3 contains 14 residues. The germline gives CDR1 SGHTA, CDR2 FQGNSA. CDR3 coding DNA: TGTGCCAGCAGCTTAGTGGGGGGGCAGGAGACCCAGTACTTC. Translation gives CASSLVGGQETQYF.

This clone has just one count. The V gene is TRBV7-2, the J gene TRBJ2-3; D possibly corresponds to TRBD2 (7 bases). This CDR3 has 15 amino acids. CDR1 is SGHTA, CDR2 FQGNSA, per germline. Trimming pared 3 bases from V and 5 bases from J, leaving 15 bases between. CDR3 residues: CASSLDGGREDTQYF. The CDR3 nucleotides read TGTGCCAGCAGCTTGGACGGGGGGCGGGAAGATACGCAGTATTTT. The variable domain in full, with the rest retrieved from reference TRBV7-2 and TRBJ2-3, is GAGVSQSPSNKVTEKGKDVELRCDPISGHTALYWYRQSLGQGLEFLIYFQGNSAPDKSGLPSDRFSAERTGGSVSTLTIQRTQQEDSAVYLCASSLDGGREDTQYFGPGTRLTVL.